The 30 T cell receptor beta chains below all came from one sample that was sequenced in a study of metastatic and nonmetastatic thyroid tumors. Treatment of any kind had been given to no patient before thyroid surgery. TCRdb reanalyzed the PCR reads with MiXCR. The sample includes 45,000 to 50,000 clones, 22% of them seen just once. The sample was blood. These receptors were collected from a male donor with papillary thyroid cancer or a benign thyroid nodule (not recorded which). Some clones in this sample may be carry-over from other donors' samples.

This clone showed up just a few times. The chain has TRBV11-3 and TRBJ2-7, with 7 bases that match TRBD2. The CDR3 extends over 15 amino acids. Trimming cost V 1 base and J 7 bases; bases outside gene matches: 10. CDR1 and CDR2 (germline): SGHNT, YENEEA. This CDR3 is CASSLGLADIREQYF. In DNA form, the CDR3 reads TGTGCCAGCAGCTTAGGCCTAGCGGATATAAGGGAGCAGTACTTC.

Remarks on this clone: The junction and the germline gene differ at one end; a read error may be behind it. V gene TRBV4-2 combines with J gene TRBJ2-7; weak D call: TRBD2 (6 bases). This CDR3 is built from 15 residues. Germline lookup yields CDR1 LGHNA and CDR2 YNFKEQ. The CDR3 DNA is TGTGTCAGCAGCCAAGATACTAGCTGCTCCTACGAGCAGTACTTC. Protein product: CVSSQDTSCSYEQYF.

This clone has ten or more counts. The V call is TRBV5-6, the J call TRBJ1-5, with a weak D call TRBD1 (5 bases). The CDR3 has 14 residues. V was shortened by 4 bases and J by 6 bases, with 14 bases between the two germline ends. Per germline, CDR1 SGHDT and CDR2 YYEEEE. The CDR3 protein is CASSLGTVGQPQHF. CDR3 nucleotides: TGTGCCAGCAGCCTAGGGACCGTGGGTCAGCCCCAGCATTTT.

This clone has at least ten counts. The CDR3 nucleotides are TGTGCCAGCAGCGTAGTTGCGGGGGCCTACAATGAGCAGTTCTTC. Translating it yields CASSVVAGAYNEQFF. This chain uses TRBV9 with TRBJ2-1; 7 nucleotides align to TRBD2. Trimming removed 0 bases from V and 2 bases from J; junction bases left unmatched: 2. CDR1 and CDR2 (germline): SGDLS, YYNGEE. CDR3 length: 15 amino acids. Complete variable domain (other parts from reference TRBV9 and TRBJ2-1): DSGVTQTPKHLITATGQRVTLRCSPRSGDLSVYWYQQSLDQGLQFLIQYYNGEERAKGNILERFSAQQFPDLHSELNLSSLELGDSALYFCASSVVAGAYNEQFFGPGTRLTVL.

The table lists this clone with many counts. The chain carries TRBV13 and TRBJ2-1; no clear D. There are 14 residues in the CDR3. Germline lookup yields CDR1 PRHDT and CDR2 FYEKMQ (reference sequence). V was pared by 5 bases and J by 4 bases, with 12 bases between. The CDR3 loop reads CASSPPGSYNEQFF. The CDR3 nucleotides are TGTGCCAGCAGCCCCCCCGGGTCTTACAATGAGCAGTTCTTC.

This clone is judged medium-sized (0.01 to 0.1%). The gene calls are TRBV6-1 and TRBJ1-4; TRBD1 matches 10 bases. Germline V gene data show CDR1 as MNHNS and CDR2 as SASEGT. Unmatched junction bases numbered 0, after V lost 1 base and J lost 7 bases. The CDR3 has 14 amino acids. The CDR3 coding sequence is TGTGCCAGCAGTGAAGGACAGGGGGCTGAAAAACTGTTTTTT. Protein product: CASSEGQGAEKLFF.

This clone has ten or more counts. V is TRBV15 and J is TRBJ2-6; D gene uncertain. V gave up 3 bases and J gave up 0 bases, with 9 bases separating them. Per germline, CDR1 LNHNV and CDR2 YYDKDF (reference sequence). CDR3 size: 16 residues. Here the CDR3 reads CATSSSGGSGANVLTF. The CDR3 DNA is TGTGCCACCAGCAGCTCAGGTGGCTCTGGGGCCAACGTCCTGACTTTC. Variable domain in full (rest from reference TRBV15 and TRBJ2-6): DAMVIQNPRYQVTQFGKPVTLSCSQTLNHNVMYWYQQKSSQAPKLLFHYYDKDFNNEADTPDNFQSRRPNTSFCFLDIRSPGLGDTAMYLCATSSSGGSGANVLTFGAGSRLTVL.

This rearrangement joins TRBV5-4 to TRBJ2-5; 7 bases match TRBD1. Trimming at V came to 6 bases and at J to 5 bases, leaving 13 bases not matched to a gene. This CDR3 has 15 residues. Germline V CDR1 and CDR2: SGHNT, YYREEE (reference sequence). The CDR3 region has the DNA TGTGCCAGCACCCATACAACAGGGGCGGAGGAGACCCAGTACTTC. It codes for CASTHTTGAEETQYF.

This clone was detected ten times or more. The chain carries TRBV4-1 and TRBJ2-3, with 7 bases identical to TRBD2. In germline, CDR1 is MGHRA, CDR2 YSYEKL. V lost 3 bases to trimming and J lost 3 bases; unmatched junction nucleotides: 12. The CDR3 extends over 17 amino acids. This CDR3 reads CASSHPASGTGTDTQYF. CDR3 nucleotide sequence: TGCGCCAGCAGCCATCCCGCTAGCGGTACGGGGACAGATACGCAGTATTTT.

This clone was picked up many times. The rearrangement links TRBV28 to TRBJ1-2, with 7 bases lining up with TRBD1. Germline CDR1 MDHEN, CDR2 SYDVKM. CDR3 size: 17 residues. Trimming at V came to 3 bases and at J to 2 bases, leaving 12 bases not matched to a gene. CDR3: CASSFLRGREGNYGYTF. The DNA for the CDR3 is TGTGCCAGCAGTTTTTTAAGGGGGCGCGAGGGGAACTATGGCTACACCTTC.

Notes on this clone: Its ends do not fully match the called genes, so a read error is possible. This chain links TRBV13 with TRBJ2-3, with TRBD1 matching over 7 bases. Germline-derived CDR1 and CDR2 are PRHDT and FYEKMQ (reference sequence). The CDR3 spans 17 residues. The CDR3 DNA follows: TGTGCCACCAGCACCTTAACCGACAGGGTATGCACAGATACGCAGTATTTT. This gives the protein CATSTLTDRVCTDTQYF.

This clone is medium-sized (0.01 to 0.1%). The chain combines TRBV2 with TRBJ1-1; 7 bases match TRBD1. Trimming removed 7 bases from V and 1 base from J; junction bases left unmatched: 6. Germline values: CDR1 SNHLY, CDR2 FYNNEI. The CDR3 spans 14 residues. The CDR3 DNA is TGTGCCAGCACTCGCGGGACAGCGAACACTGAAGCTTTCTTT. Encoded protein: CASTRGTANTEAFF.

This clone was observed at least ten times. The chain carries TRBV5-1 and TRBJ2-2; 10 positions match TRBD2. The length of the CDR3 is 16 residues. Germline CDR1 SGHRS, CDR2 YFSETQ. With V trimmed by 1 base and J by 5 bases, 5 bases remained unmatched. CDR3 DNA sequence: TGCGCCAGCAGCTTGACTAGCGGGACATTAACCGGGGAGCTGTTTTTT. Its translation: CASSLTSGTLTGELFF.

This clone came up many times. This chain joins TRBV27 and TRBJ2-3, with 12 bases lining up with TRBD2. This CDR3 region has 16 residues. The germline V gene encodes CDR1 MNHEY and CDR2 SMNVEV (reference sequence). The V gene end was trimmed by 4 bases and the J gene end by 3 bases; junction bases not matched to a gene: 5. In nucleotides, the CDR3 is TGTGCCAGCAGTTCGCCGACTAGCGGGAGTACAGATACGCAGTATTTT. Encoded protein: CASSSPTSGSTDTQYF.

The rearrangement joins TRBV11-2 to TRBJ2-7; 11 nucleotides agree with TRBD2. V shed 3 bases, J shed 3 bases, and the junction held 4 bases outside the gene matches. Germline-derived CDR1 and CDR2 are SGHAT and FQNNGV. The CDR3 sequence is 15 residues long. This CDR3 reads CASSLGTSGDYEQYF. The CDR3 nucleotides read TGTGCCAGCAGCTTGGGGACTAGCGGAGACTACGAGCAGTACTTC.

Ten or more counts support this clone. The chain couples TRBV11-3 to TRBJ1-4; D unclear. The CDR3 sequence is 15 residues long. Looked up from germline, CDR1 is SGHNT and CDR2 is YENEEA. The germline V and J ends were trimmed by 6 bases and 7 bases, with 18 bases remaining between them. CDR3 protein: CASSPGRLGSEKLFF. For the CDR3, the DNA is TGTGCCAGCAGTCCCGGTAGGCTTGGAAGTGAAAAACTGTTTTTT.

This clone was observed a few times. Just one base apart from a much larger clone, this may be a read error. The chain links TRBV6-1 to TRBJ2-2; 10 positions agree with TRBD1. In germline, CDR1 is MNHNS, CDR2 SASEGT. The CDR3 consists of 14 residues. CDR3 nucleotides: TGTTCCAGCAGACGGACAGGGGGCACCGGGGAGCTGTTTTTT. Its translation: CSSRRTGGTGELFF.

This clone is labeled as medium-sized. In DNA form, the CDR3 reads TGCGCCAGCAGCCAAGCGTATAATTCACCCCTCCACTTT. Translation: CASSQAYNSPLHF. The chain carries TRBV4-1 and TRBJ1-6; D remains unclear. Trimming left V 1 base short and J 4 bases short, with 2 bases between. This CDR3 comprises 13 residues. The germline V gene has CDR1 MGHRA and CDR2 YSYEKL.

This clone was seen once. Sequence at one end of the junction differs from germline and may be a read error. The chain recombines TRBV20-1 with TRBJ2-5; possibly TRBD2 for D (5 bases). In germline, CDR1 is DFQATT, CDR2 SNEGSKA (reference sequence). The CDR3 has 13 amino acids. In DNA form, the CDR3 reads TGCAGTGCTACACCGGGAAGTCAAGATACCCAGTACTTC. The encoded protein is CSATPGSQDTQYF.

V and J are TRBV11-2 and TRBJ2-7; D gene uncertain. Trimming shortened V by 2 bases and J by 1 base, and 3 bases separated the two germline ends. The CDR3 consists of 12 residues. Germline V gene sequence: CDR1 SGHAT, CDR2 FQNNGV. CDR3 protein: CASSLMSYEQYF. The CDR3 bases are TGTGCCAGCAGCTTAATGTCCTACGAGCAGTACTTC.

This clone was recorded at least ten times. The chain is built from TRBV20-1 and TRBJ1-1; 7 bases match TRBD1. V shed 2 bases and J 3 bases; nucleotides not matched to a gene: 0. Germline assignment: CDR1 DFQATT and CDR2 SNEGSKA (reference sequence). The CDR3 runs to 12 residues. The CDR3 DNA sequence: TGCAGTGCTAGACAGGGGGACACTGAAGCTTTCTTT. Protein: CSARQGDTEAFF.

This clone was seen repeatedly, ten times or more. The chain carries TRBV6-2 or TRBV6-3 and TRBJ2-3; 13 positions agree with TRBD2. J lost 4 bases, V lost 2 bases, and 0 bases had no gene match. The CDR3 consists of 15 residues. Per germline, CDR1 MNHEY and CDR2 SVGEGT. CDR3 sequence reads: CASSYTSGGADTQYF. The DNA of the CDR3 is TGTGCCAGCAGTTACACTAGCGGGGGGGCAGATACGCAGTATTTT.

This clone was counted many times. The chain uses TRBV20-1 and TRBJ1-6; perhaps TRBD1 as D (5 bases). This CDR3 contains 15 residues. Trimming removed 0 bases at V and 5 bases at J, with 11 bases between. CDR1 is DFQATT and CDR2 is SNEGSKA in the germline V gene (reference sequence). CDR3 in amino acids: CSARDWGGDNSPLHF. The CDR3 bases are TGCAGTGCTAGAGATTGGGGGGGGGATAATTCACCCCTCCACTTT.

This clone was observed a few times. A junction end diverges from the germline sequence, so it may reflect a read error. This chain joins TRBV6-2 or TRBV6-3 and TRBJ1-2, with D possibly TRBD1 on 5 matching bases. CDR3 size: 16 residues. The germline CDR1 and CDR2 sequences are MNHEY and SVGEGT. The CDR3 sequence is CASRLIPGPANYGYTF. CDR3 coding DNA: TGTGCCAGCAGACTAATACCGGGGCCCGCTAACTACGGCTACACCTTC.

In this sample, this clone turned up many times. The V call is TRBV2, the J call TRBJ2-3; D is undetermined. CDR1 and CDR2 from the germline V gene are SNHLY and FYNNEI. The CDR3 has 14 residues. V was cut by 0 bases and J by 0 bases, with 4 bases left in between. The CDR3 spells CASSEALSTDTQYF. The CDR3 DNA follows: TGTGCCAGCAGTGAAGCCCTAAGCACAGATACGCAGTATTTT.

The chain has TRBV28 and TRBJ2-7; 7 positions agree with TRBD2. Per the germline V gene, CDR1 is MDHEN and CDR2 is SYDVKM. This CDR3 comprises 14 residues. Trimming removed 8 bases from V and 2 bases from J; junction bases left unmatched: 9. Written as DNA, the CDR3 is TGTGCCAGCGGGAGGGACGGGGGAGCCTACGAGCAGTACTTC. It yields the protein CASGRDGGAYEQYF.

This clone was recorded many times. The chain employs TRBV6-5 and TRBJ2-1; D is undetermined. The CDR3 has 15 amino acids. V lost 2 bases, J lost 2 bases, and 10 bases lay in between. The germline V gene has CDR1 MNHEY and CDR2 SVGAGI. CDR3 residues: CASSYGSATYNEQFF. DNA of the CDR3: TGTGCCAGCAGTTACGGGTCAGCGACCTACAATGAGCAGTTCTTC.

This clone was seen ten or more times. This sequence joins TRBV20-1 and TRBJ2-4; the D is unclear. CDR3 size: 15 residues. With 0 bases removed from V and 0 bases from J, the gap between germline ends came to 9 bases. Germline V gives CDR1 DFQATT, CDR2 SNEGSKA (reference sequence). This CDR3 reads CSARDRRLAKNIQYF. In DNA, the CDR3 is TGCAGTGCTAGAGATCGGCGTCTAGCCAAAAACATTCAGTACTTC.

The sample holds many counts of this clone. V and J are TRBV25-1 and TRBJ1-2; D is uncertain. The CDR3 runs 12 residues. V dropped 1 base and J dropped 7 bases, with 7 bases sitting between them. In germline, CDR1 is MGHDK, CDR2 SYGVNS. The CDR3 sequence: CASSESGGGYTF. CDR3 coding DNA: TGTGCCAGCAGTGAATCCGGAGGTGGCTACACCTTC.

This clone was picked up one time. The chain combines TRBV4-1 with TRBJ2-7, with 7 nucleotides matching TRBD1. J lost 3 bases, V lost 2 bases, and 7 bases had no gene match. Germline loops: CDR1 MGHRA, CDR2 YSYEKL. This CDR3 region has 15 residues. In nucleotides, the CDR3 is TGCGCCAGCAGCCAATTCCCCAGGGGGAACTACGAGCAGTACTTC. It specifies CASSQFPRGNYEQYF.